There are a few counts of the clone carrying this T cell receptor beta chain. What it recognizes is unknown. The data originate from a study of post-analysis software for immune sequencing data. The CDR3 is 12 residues long. V shed 0 bases and J shed 12 bases, with 11 bases lying between them. Germline CDR1 MNHEY, CDR2 SVGEGT. Study-level results: Elevated frequency relative to controls characterized several TRBV segments in patients, TRBV5-6, TRBV5-1 and TRBV20-1 among them.

The TCR beta cDNA libraries contained unique molecular identifiers. In TCRdb, the PCR reads were re-called with MiXCR into one record per CDR3 protein. The repertoire holds roughly 400,000 distinct CDR3 sequences, with 30% to 45% as singletons. The sequencing sample was made of blood. The chain employs TRBV6-2 or TRBV6-3 and TRBJ1-2; D is perhaps TRBD1 (6 bases). This sequence originates from a girl under 10 years old with multiple sclerosis. DNA of the CDR3: TGTGCCAGCAGTTACTCGAGGGGGGCAGACACCTTC. Amino acids: CASSYSRGADTF.